This T cell receptor (beta chain) originates from a study of OX40 agonist ivuxolimab in advanced cancers. As for the study in general: Aged about 20 to 80 with a mean of about 63 years, they were under 85% male. Study-level findings and limits: People who partly responded at 0.1-3.0 mg/kg had some of the least clonal expansion seen. Expanded clones tended on average to be more numerous among CD8+ T cells than CD4+.

Clones were sequenced by immunoSEQ multiplex PCR, and TCRdb holds only the in-frame ones, with some missing. The sample shows some 19,000 clones, roughly 84% of them seen only once. Regarding this clone: Its antigen remains unknown.

Per germline, CDR1 MNHNS and CDR2 SASEGT. This CDR3 is 15 amino acids long. V was clipped by 7 bases and J by 2 bases, with 12 bases between them. The gene calls are TRBV6-1 and TRBJ2-6; possibly TRBD2 for D (5 bases). The material sequenced was CD4+ or CD8+ T cells sorted from blood, taken in a trial of the OX40 agonist ivuxolimab. The clonotype originates from an adult with an advanced solid tumor such as melanoma, head and neck, liver or kidney cancer. The CDR3: CASTEAGAGANVLTF. The CDR3 nucleotides are TGTGCCAGCACTGAGGCCGGGGCTGGGGCCAACGTCCTGACTTTC.